This is a list of T cell receptor beta chains from one sample in a study of OX40 agonist ivuxolimab in advanced cancers. Sequenced by immunoSEQ multiplex PCR; TCRdb stores in-frame clones only, minus some. The sample holds some 8,900 clones; around 70% are singletons and the top ten take 25% to 30%. The input for sequencing was CD4+ or CD8+ T cells sorted from blood, taken in a trial of the OX40 agonist ivuxolimab. All receptors derive from an adult with an advanced solid tumor such as melanoma, head and neck, liver or kidney cancer. Both conserved end residues are part of each CDR3. Each record gives: CDR3 DNA, CDR3 protein, D gene, V gene, J gene, clone size. D genes are given only for firm matches. Clone sizes are given selectively: once, few, many, or a class where the clone is expanded.

DNA: TGTGCCAGCAGTTTAGTAAGGAACTATGGCTACACCTTC; CDR3: CASSLVRNYGYTF; D: NA; V: TRBV28; J: TRBJ1-2; size: few
DNA: TGTGCCAGCAGCCAAGACCCGCTACTAGCGGGAGAGGCTGAGCAGTTCTTC; CDR3: CASSQDPLLAGEAEQFF; D: TRBD2; V: TRBV14; J: TRBJ2-1; size: NA
DNA: TGTGCCATAATGGGGGCGTATAGTGACATTCAGTACTTC; CDR3: CAIMGAYSDIQYF; D: NA; V: TRBV7-2; J: TRBJ2-4; size: NA
DNA: TGTGCCAGCAGCCCTCGACTAGCGGAGTCCTACAATGAGCAGTTCTTC; CDR3: CASSPRLAESYNEQFF; D: TRBD2; V: TRBV5-5; J: TRBJ2-1; size: NA
DNA: TGTGCCAGCAGTTTATCAGTGGGACAGGGGAGAGAGGGCTACACCTTC; CDR3: CASSLSVGQGREGYTF; D: TRBD1; V: TRBV27; J: TRBJ1-2; size: NA
DNA: TGTGCCAGCAGTTACTCGATTAGGGCTGAAGCTTTCTTT; CDR3: CASSYSIRAEAFF; D: NA; V: TRBV6-5; J: TRBJ1-1; size: NA
DNA: TGTGCCAGCAGAAAGCTAGCTTGGGAGACCCAGTACTTC; CDR3: CASRKLAWETQYF; D: NA; V: TRBV6-5; J: TRBJ2-5; size: NA
DNA: TGTGCCAGCAGCTTAAAGGCAGGGGGCCGGAATTCACCCCTCCACTTT; CDR3: CASSLKAGGRNSPLHF; D: TRBD1; V: TRBV7-6; J: TRBJ1-6; size: NA
DNA: TGTGCCAGCAGTTTATGGGCTAGCGGGAGGGAGACCCAGTACTTC; CDR3: CASSLWASGRETQYF; D: TRBD2; V: TRBV27; J: TRBJ2-5; size: NA
DNA: TGTGCCAGCAGCTTATTTTTATCCACCGGGGAGCTGTTTTTT; CDR3: CASSLFLSTGELFF; D: NA; V: TRBV7-3; J: TRBJ2-2; size: NA
DNA: TGTGCCAGCAGTTTGGTCATAAGGTACTATCGAGGTTACGAGCAGTACTTC; CDR3: CASSLVIRYYRGYEQYF; D: NA; V: TRBV27; J: TRBJ2-7; size: NA
DNA: TGTGCCAGCAGTTTATTAGGAGAAAAACTGTTTTTT; CDR3: CASSLLGEKLFF; D: NA; V: TRBV27; J: TRBJ1-4; size: NA
DNA: TGTGCCAGCAGCCTTGGACTAGCGGGAGGGAGTGAGCAGTACTTC; CDR3: CASSLGLAGGSEQYF; D: TRBD2; V: TRBV7-3; J: TRBJ2-7; size: NA
DNA: TGCGCCAGCAGTCCTTCGACAGGGACCAACTATGGCTACACCTTC; CDR3: CASSPSTGTNYGYTF; D: TRBD1; V: TRBV4-3; J: TRBJ1-2; size: NA
DNA: TGTGCCAGCAGCTTAGCTTCCAATGAGCAGTTCTTC; CDR3: CASSLASNEQFF; D: NA; V: TRBV7-9; J: TRBJ2-1; size: few
DNA: TGCGCCAGCAGCCAAGGCGCTAGCGGGATAGTATACGAGCAGTACTTC; CDR3: CASSQGASGIVYEQYF; D: TRBD2; V: TRBV4-1; J: TRBJ2-7; size: once
DNA: TGTGCCAGCAGTTTAGGGGGGGCGGTTGGCTACACCTTC; CDR3: CASSLGGAVGYTF; D: NA; V: TRBV28; J: TRBJ1-2; size: NA
DNA: TGTGCCAGCAGCAGCTACAATGAGCAGTTCTTC; CDR3: CASSSYNEQFF; D: NA; V: TRBV5-4; J: TRBJ2-1; size: few
DNA: TGTGCCAGCCCTAATACAGGGGGCTACGAGCAGTACTTC; CDR3: CASPNTGGYEQYF; D: TRBD1; V: TRBV6-1; J: TRBJ2-7; size: NA
DNA: TGTGCCAGCAGGCCGGGCACCGGGGAGCTGTTTTTT; CDR3: CASRPGTGELFF; D: NA; V: TRBV7-9; J: TRBJ2-2; size: NA
DNA: TGTGCCACCACAGCGATTGGATATGGCTACACCTTC; CDR3: CATTAIGYGYTF; D: NA; V: TRBV2; J: TRBJ1-2; size: medium-sized
DNA: TGTGCCAGCACTTGGGGAGGGGCGGGCCCCCAGCATTTT; CDR3: CASTWGGAGPQHF; D: NA; V: TRBV5-4; J: TRBJ1-5; size: NA
DNA: TGCGCCAGCAGCCCCTCCCTGACAGGAAGGACAGATACGCAGTATTTT; CDR3: CASSPSLTGRTDTQYF; D: NA; V: TRBV5-1; J: TRBJ2-3; size: NA
DNA: TGTGCCAGCAGTCCTCCGGGGGGCGGAGGTCCTGAAGCTTTCTTT; CDR3: CASSPPGGGGPEAFF; D: NA; V: TRBV6-5; J: TRBJ1-1; size: NA
DNA: TGCGCCAGCAGCCCTATTTCGACGGGTTCAACTGAAGCTTTCTTT; CDR3: CASSPISTGSTEAFF; D: NA; V: TRBV4-1; J: TRBJ1-1; size: NA
DNA: TGTGCCAGCAGTTATATGGGCAATCAGCCCCAGCATTTT; CDR3: CASSYMGNQPQHF; D: NA; V: TRBV27; J: TRBJ1-5; size: NA
DNA: TGTGCCAGCAGCACACCGGGACAGGGGGCAGATACGCAGTATTTT; CDR3: CASSTPGQGADTQYF; D: TRBD1; V: TRBV7-9; J: TRBJ2-3; size: once
DNA: TGTGCCAGCAGCGTAGGGGACACCACCTACGAGCAGTACTTC; CDR3: CASSVGDTTYEQYF; D: NA; V: TRBV9; J: TRBJ2-7; size: NA
DNA: TGCGCCAGCAGCGCTACGGACGGGGGGACCTACGAGCAGTACTTC; CDR3: CASSATDGGTYEQYF; D: TRBD2; V: TRBV4-1; J: TRBJ2-7; size: NA
DNA: TGTGCCAGCTTCGGGAGCGGGTCGTCCTACGAGCAGTACTTC; CDR3: CASFGSGSSYEQYF; D: NA; V: TRBV2; J: TRBJ2-7; size: NA
DNA: TGCGCCAGCAGCCAAGGGATCGACTCTAGCACAGATACGCAGTATTTT; CDR3: CASSQGIDSSTDTQYF; D: NA; V: TRBV4-1; J: TRBJ2-3; size: few
DNA: TGTGCCAGCAGCTTGCCTAGCGAGGAGACCCAGTACTTC; CDR3: CASSLPSEETQYF; D: NA; V: TRBV5-4; J: TRBJ2-5; size: medium-sized
DNA: TGTGCCAGCAGCGTACTGGGAGGAGATCAGCCCCAGCATTTT; CDR3: CASSVLGGDQPQHF; D: NA; V: TRBV9; J: TRBJ1-5; size: NA
DNA: TGCGCCAGCAGCCAGGGACAGGGGATTCAGCCCCAGCATTTT; CDR3: CASSQGQGIQPQHF; D: TRBD1; V: TRBV4-3; J: TRBJ1-5; size: few
DNA: TGTGCCATCAGCGCCCGATCACAGCTCCGGGCGCAGGGATATGGCTACACCTTC; CDR3: CAISARSQLRAQGYGYTF; D: NA; V: TRBV10-3; J: TRBJ1-2; size: NA
DNA: TGTGCCAGCAGCCCCCGGACAGGTTTCTCCTACGAGCAGTACTTC; CDR3: CASSPRTGFSYEQYF; D: TRBD1; V: TRBV7-9; J: TRBJ2-7; size: NA